These T cell receptor beta chains were read from a single sample in a study of T cell responses to AZD1222 COVID-19 vaccine. Repertoires were generated with immunoSEQ multiplex PCR, while TCRdb's copy carries only in-frame clones and drops some. Altogether about 160,000 clones are present, approximately 93% being singletons, with the ten largest covering about 0.9%. Specimen: peripheral blood, collected on day 0 of AZD1222 vaccination. The receptors derive from an adult in good health. Each CDR3 is given with its conserved first and last residue. D genes are given only for firm matches.

J gene,V gene,D gene,CDR3 protein
TRBJ1-1,TRBV7-2,NA,CASSLLRANTEAFF
TRBJ2-5,TRBV9,NA,CASSALMGERSETQYF
TRBJ1-5,TRBV10-3,TRBD1,CAAGTGDSNQPQHF
TRBJ1-1,TRBV27,NA,CASSLNRVRAFF
TRBJ1-1,TRBV5-6,NA,CASSSSPGGRAEAFF
TRBJ2-7,TRBV2,TRBD1,CASSTAQGAAQYF
TRBJ1-2,TRBV25-1,NA,CASSAVSSRGGYTF
TRBJ2-7,TRBV20-1,TRBD1,CSASAPGGGEQYF
TRBJ1-3,TRBV18,NA,CASSPRMGAGSSGNTIYF
TRBJ1-2,TRBV9,NA,CASSERRTDNYGYTF